A selection of T cell receptor beta chains follows, all from one sample in a study of T cell changes during pregnancy in multiple sclerosis. Libraries were prepared by immunoSEQ multiplex PCR; TCRdb keeps only in-frame clonotypes and omits some of them. The table lists tens of thousands of clones, about 92% of them singletons. The sequences come from peripheral blood, collected in the third trimester of pregnancy. Source of these receptors: a female donor in good health, enrolled as a control in a pregnancy study. The CDR3 runs from the conserved cysteine through the conserved F or W.

j_gene,v_gene,CDR3aa
TRBJ2-5,TRBV9,CASSVSGGGETQYF
TRBJ2-1,TRBV28,CASTPGGQSFYVSYNEQFF
TRBJ2-2,TRBV5-1,CASSADSTGELFF
TRBJ2-1,TRBV5-1,CASSLASGLSHEQFF
TRBJ1-1,TRBV28,CASSSGLQGAGNTEAFF
TRBJ2-2,TRBV7-3,CASSLGQGGTGELFF
TRBJ2-6,TRBV5-1,CASSLAPRPGTGTVGSGANVLTF
TRBJ1-5,TRBV13,CASSLGPSGNQPQHF
TRBJ1-6,TRBV5-6,CASSGGPERGSSYNSPLHF
TRBJ2-7,TRBV6-6,CASSYRPGQGDEQYF
TRBJ1-2,TRBV28,CASSPPRELPNYGYTF
TRBJ1-1,TRBV28,CASSLRRQANTEAFF
TRBJ1-2,TRBV4-1,CASSFRTGSSANYGYTF
TRBJ2-1,TRBV28,CASRGQGSVPIPPPTYNEQFF